Listed below are T cell receptor beta chains from one sample, sequenced in a study of chemoradiotherapy in HPV16-positive cancers. TCRdb's copy holds only in-frame clones and misses some; the assay was immunoSEQ multiplex PCR. Here the sample spans approximately 23,000 clones, around 94% being singletons. This sample comprised blood, obtained from a patient who underwent chemoradiotherapy. The receptors come from a human donor with HPV-associated anogenital cancer. CDR3s include the opening cysteine and the closing phenylalanine or tryptophan. Each record gives: CDR3 protein, CDR3 DNA, V gene, clone size, J gene, D gene. A D gene is named only where the DNA matches it firmly. Only part of the rows carry a size: once, few, many, or a class if the clone is expanded.

cdr3_aa: CASSLGTSGAEQYF
cdr3_nt: TGTGCCAGCAGCTTAGGGACTAGCGGGGCCGAGCAGTACTTC
v_call: TRBV7-3
clone_size: NA
j_call: TRBJ2-7
d_call: TRBD2

cdr3_aa: CASSLQGSYEQYF
cdr3_nt: TGCGCCAGCAGCTTACAGGGTTCCTACGAGCAGTACTTC
v_call: TRBV10-1
clone_size: NA
j_call: TRBJ2-7
d_call: NA

cdr3_aa: CASSLGTGEQYF
cdr3_nt: TGTGCCAGCAGCTTGGGAACAGGAGAGCAGTACTTC
v_call: TRBV7-9
clone_size: NA
j_call: TRBJ2-7
d_call: NA

cdr3_aa: CASSIGQGGDEQYF
cdr3_nt: TGTGCCAGCAGCATCGGACAGGGGGGCGACGAGCAGTACTTC
v_call: TRBV5-8
clone_size: NA
j_call: TRBJ2-7
d_call: TRBD1

cdr3_aa: CAISDPPTGGTQYF
cdr3_nt: TGTGCCATCAGTGATCCCCCGACGGGGGGTACGCAGTATTTT
v_call: TRBV10-3
clone_size: once
j_call: TRBJ2-3
d_call: TRBD2

cdr3_aa: CASSFWSGGRETQYF
cdr3_nt: TGTGCCAGCAGCTTTTGGAGTGGGGGCAGAGAGACCCAGTACTTC
v_call: TRBV5-6
clone_size: once
j_call: TRBJ2-5
d_call: NA

cdr3_aa: CASKGSYNSPLHF
cdr3_nt: TGTGCCTCAAAAGGCTCCTATAATTCACCCCTCCACTTT
v_call: TRBV30
clone_size: NA
j_call: TRBJ1-6
d_call: NA

cdr3_aa: CASSLPSISGANVLTF
cdr3_nt: TGTGCCAGCAGTTTACCTTCGATCTCTGGGGCCAACGTCCTGACTTTC
v_call: TRBV28
clone_size: NA
j_call: TRBJ2-6
d_call: NA

cdr3_aa: CASSYRGRTGELFF
cdr3_nt: TGTGCCAGCAGTTACCGGGGGCGGACCGGGGAGCTGTTTTTT
v_call: TRBV6-5
clone_size: NA
j_call: TRBJ2-2
d_call: NA

cdr3_aa: CAWSRQGEKLFF
cdr3_nt: TGTGCCTGGAGTAGGCAGGGTGAAAAACTGTTTTTT
v_call: TRBV30
clone_size: NA
j_call: TRBJ1-4
d_call: NA

cdr3_aa: CASRSGTGSGEQFF
cdr3_nt: TGTGCCAGCCGTTCAGGGACAGGGTCGGGCGAGCAGTTCTTC
v_call: TRBV27
clone_size: once
j_call: TRBJ2-1
d_call: TRBD1